This TCR beta chain was found in a study of shared clonotypes between healthy human individuals. Whole-study results and caveats: With several donors compared, about 5.2% of naive CD4 clonotypes were shared. Researchers found naive subsets generally carried larger estimated richness than memory subsets.

This table comes from immunoSEQ multiplex PCR, and its TCRdb copy is limited to in-frame clones, with some not included. The sample lists roughly 1 million clones, approximately 72% occurring once. The donors were adults (healthy and HIV-negative) with no recent acute infections or vaccinations. This clone was detected many times. As yet, its antigen is unknown. The germline V gene has CDR1 SNHLY and CDR2 FYNNEI. The CDR3 extends over 15 amino acids. V gave up 6 bases and J gave up 0 bases, with 9 bases separating them. The chain carries TRBV2 and TRBJ1-6; D remains unclear. What was sequenced was memory CD4+ T cells sorted from blood. Described subset: CD45RA-negative fraction. This clonotype was sampled from a man between 18 and 35 years old in good health. In DNA, the CDR3 is TGTGCCAGCAGAGCTAGTAGCTCCTATAATTCACCCCTCCACTTT. Its protein is CASRASSSYNSPLHF.